This section outlines one T cell receptor beta chain sequence together with its context. This record comes from a study of blood T cell repertoires in COVID-19. Study overall: Acute-phase and convalescent COVID-19 samples originated in the United States, Italy and Spain. PBMCs, B-cell-depleted T cells, or T cells provided the cDNA or gDNA that made up the material.

There are 17 residues in the CDR3. CDR1 and CDR2 (germline): LNHDA, SQIVND (reference sequence). V was pared by 6 bases and J by 0 bases, with 7 bases of the junction left unmatched. Assay: immunoSEQ multiplex PCR; the TCRdb copy retains only in-frame clones and omits some. The table has 180,000 or so clones, more than 80% seen once; the top ten hold 6.5% to 10%. The sample comprised peripheral blood. The sequence came from an older woman with acute or convalescent COVID-19. The V and J genes are TRBV19 and TRBJ2-6, with TRBD1 matching over 8 bases. CDR3 nucleotides: TGTGCCAGTAGAACCACGGGACAGGTCTCTGGGGCCAACGTCCTGACTTTC. Translated, it gives CASRTTGQVSGANVLTF.